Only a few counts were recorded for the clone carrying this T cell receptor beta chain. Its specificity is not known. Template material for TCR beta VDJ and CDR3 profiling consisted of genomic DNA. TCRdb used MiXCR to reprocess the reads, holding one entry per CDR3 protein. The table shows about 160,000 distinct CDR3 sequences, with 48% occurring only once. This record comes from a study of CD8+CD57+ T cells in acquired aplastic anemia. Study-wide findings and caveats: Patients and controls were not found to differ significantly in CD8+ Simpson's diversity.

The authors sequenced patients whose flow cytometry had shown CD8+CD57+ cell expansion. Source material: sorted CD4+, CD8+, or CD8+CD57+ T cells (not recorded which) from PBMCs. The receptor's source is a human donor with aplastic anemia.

In DNA, the CDR3 is TGTGCCAGCAGTAGGGAGACCCAGTACTTC. It codes for CASSRETQYF. The V and J genes are TRBV2 and TRBJ2-5; D call uncertain. Germline assignment: CDR1 SNHLY and CDR2 FYNNEI. The CDR3 runs to 10 residues. Trimming removed 5 bases from V and 5 bases from J, with 3 bases in between.